This T cell receptor (beta chain) was sequenced for a study of vaccination and CD4 T cells after COVID-19. Study-wide context: Two-dose vaccination with either BNT162b2 or mRNA-1273 was given to participants. Controls had a CEFX pool, an HIV-1 Nef pool, or no peptide added.

This sample's treatment: roughly 10-day PBMC culture with coronavirus spike peptide pools or control peptides (ViraFEST assay). The culture of around 2 million PBMCs per well included roughly 10 IU/ml IL-2 and roughly 10 ug/ml peptide pools. Per germline, CDR1 SGHAT and CDR2 FQNNGV. After removal of 1 base from V and 5 bases from J, the junction contained 4 bases not matched to a gene. This CDR3 comprises 16 residues. There are a few counts of this clonotype. Its antigen is not known. Cultured CD4+ T-cell DNA underwent Oncomine TCR Beta short-read sequencing. TCRdb reprocessed the PCR reads via MiXCR and lists one record per CDR3 protein. The table has around 14,000 distinct CDR3 sequences, about half seen once.

V is TRBV11-2 and J is TRBJ2-1; 11 bases are shared with TRBD2. This clonotype was obtained from a human donor who had recovered from COVID-19. Sequences were obtained from CD4+ T cells from blood, cultured in vitro. The CDR3 region is CASSLGLTSGDNEQFF. DNA for the CDR3: TGTGCCAGCAGCTTAGGTCTGACTAGCGGGGACAATGAGCAGTTCTTC.